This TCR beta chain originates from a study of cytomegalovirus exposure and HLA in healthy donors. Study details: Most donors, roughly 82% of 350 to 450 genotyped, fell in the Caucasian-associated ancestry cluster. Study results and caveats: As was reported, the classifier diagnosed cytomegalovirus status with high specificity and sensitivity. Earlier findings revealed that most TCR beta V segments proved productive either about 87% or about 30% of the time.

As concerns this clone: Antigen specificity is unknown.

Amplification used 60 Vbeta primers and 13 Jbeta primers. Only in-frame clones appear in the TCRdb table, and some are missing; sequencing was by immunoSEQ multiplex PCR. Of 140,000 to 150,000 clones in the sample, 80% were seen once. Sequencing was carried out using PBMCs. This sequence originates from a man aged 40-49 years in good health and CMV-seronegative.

This chain's CDR3 is CASSPASGTGKGYTF. The CDR3 DNA sequence: TGCGCCAGCAGCCCCGCATCCGGGACAGGGAAGGGCTACACCTTC. The rearrangement joins TRBV5-1 to TRBJ1-2, with 9 bases matching TRBD1. CDR3 length: 15 residues. Germline CDR1 is SGHRS and CDR2 is YFSETQ. Germline trimming cut 4 bases from V and 8 bases from J; bases unmatched to any gene: 12.